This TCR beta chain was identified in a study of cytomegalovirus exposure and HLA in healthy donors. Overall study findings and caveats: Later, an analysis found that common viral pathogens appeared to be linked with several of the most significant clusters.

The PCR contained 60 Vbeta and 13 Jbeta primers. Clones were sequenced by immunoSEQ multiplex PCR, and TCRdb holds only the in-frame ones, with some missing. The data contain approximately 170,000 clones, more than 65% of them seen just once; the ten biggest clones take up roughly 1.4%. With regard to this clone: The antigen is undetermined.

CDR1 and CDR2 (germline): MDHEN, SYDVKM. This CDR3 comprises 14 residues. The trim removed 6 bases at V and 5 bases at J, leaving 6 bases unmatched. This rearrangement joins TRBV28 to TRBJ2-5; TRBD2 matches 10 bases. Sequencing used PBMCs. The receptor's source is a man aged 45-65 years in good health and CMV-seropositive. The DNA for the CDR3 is TGTGCCAGCAGATTAGCGGGGGGAAGGGAGACCCAGTACTTC. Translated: CASRLAGGRETQYF.